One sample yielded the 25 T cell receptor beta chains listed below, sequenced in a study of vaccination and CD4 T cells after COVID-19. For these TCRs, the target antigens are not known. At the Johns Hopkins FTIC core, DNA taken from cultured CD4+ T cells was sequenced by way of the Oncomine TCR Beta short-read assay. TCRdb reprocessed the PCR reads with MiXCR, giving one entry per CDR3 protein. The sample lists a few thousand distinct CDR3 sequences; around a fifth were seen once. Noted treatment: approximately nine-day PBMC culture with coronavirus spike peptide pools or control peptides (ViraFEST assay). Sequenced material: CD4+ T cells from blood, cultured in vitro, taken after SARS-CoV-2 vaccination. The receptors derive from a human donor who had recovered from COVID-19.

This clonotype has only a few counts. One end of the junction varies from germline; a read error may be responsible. This CDR3 reads CASSYLGGLAGSIF. For the CDR3, the DNA is TGTGCCAGCAGTTACTTAGGGGGACTAGCGGGGTCTATCTTC. This sequence joins TRBV6-2 or TRBV6-3 and TRBJ2-7; 13 bases match TRBD2. CDR1 and CDR2 (germline): MNHEY, SVGEGT. This CDR3 has 14 amino acids.

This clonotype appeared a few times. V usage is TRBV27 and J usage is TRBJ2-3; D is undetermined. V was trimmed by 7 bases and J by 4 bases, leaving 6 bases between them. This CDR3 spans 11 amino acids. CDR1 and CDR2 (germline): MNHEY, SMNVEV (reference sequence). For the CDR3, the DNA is TGTGCCAGCATTGGCGCAGATACGCAGTATTTT. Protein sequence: CASIGADTQYF.

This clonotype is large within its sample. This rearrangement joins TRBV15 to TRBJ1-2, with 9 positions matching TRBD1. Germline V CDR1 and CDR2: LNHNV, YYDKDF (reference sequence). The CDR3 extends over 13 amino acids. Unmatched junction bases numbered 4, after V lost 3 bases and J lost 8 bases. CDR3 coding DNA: TGTGCCACCAGCAGTCGGACAGGGGAAGGCTACACCTTC. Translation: CATSSRTGEGYTF.

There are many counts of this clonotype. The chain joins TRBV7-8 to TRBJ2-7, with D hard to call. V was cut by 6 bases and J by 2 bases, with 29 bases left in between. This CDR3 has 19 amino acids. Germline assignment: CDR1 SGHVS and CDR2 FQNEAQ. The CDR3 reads CASSYPLTARRERAYEQYF. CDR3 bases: TGTGCCAGCAGTTATCCTTTGACGGCCAGGCGTGAAAGAGCCTACGAGCAGTACTTC. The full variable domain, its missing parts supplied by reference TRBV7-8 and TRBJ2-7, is GAGVSQSPRYKVAKRGQDVALRCDPISGHVSLFWYQQALGQGPEFLTYFQNEAQLDKSGLPSDRFFAERPEGSVSTLKIQRTQQEDSAVYLCASSYPLTARRERAYEQYFGPGTRLTVT.

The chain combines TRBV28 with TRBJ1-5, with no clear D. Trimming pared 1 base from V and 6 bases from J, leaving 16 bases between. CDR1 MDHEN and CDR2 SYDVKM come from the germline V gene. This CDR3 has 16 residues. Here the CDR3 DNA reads TGTGCCAGCAGTTTATTCGGCCTCCTGAGAGGTCAGCCCCAGCATTTT. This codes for CASSLFGLLRGQPQHF.

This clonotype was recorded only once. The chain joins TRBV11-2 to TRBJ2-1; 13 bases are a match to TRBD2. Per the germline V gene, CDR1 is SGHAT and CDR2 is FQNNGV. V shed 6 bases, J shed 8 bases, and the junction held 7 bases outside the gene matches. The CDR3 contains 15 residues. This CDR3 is CASSKGTSGAYEQFF. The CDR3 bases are TGTGCCAGCAGTAAAGGGACTAGCGGGGCCTATGAGCAGTTCTTC.

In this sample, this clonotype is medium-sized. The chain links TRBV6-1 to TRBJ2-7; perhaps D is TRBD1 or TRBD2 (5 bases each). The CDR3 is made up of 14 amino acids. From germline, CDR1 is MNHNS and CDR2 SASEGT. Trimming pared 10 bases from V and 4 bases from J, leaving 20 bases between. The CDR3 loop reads CAIRPRGRRYEQYF. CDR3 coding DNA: TGTGCCATCCGGCCCCGGGGACGGCGTTACGAGCAGTACTTC.

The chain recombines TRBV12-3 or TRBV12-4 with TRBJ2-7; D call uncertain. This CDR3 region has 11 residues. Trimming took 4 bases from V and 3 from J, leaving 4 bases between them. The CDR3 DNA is TGTGCCAGCAGTTCAAACTACGAGCAGTACTTC. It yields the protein CASSSNYEQYF.

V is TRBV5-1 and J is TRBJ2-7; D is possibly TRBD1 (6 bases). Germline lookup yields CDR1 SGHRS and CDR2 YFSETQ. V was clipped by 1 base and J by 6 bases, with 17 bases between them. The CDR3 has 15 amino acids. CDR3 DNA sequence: TGCGCCAGCAGCTTGCTCAGGGGAGATCGCGGCGAGCAGTACTTC. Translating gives CASSLLRGDRGEQYF. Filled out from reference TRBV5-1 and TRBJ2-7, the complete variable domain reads KAGVTQTPRYLIKTRGQQVTLSCSPISGHRSVSWYQQTPGQGLQFLFEYFSETQRNKGNFPGRFSGRQFSNSRSEMNVSTLELGDSALYLCASSLLRGDRGEQYFGPGTRLTVT.

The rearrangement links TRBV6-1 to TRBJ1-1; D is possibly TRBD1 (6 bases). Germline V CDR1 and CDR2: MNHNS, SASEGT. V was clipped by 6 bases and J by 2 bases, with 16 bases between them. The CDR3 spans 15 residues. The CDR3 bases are TGTGCCAGCAGCCCAATGGGACACTTCAACACTGAAGCTTTCTTT. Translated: CASSPMGHFNTEAFF.

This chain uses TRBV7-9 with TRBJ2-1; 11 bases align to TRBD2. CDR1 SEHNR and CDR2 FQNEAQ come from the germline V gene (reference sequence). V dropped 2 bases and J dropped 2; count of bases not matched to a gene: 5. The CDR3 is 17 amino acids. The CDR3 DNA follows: TGTGCCAGCAGCTTAACATCTAGCGGGGGGCCCTACAATGAGCAGTTCTTC. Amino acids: CASSLTSSGGPYNEQFF.

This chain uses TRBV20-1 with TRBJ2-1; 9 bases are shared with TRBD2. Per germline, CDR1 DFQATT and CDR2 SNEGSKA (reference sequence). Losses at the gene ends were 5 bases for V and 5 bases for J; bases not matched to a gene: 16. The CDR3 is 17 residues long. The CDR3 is CSASPPQRGVTNNEQFF. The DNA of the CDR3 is TGCAGTGCTTCCCCCCCTCAGCGGGGGGTCACAAACAATGAGCAGTTCTTC.

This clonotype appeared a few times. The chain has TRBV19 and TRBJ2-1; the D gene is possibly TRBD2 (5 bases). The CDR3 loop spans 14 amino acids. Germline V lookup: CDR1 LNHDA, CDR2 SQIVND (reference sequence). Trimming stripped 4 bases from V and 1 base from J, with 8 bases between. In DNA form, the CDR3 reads TGTGCCAGTAGTAGTCGGACTTCCTACAATGAGCAGTTCTTC. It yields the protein CASSSRTSYNEQFF.

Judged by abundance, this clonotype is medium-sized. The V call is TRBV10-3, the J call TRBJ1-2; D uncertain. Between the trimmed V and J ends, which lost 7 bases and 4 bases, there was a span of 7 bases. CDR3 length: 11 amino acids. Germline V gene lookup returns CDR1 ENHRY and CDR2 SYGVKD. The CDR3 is CAITEGYGYTF. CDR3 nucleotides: TGTGCCATCACCGAGGGCTATGGCTACACCTTC.

Written as DNA, the CDR3 is TGTGCCAGCAGTGGCTCGGAGGGAGACTACAATGAGCAGTTCTTC. Encoded protein: CASSGSEGDYNEQFF. The genes are TRBV6-4 and TRBJ2-1, with D perhaps TRBD2 (6 bases). V lost 4 bases and J lost 3, with 13 bases in between. The CDR3 sequence is 15 residues long. Germline CDR1 is MRHNA and CDR2 is SNTAGT.

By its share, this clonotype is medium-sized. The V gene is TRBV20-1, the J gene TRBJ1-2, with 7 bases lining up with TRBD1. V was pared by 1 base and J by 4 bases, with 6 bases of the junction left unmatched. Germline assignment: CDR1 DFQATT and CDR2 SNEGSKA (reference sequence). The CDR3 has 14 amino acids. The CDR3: CSARGSGQIYGYTF. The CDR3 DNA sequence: TGCAGTGCTAGAGGTTCGGGACAGATCTATGGCTACACCTTC.

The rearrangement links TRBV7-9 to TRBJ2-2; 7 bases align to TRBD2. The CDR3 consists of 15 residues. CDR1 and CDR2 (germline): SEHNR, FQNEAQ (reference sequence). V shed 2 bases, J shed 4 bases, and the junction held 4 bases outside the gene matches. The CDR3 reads CASSLKTGGTGELFF. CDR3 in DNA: TGTGCCAGCAGCTTAAAGACGGGGGGCACCGGGGAGCTGTTTTTT.

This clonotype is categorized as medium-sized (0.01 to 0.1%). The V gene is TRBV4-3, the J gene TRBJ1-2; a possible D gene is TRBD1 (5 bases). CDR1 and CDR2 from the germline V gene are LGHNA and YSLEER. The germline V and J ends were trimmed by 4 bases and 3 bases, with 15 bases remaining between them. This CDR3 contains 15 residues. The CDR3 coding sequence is TGCGCCAGCAGCCGCTCCCGGGGGGAGTACTATGGCTACACCTTC. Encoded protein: CASSRSRGEYYGYTF.

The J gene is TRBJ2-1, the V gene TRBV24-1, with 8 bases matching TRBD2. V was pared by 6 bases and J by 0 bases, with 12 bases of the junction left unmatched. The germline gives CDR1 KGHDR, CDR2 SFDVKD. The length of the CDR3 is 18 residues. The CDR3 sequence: CATSLGRGAFSSYNEQFF. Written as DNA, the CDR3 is TGTGCCACCAGTTTGGGGCGGGGGGCCTTTAGCTCCTACAATGAGCAGTTCTTC.

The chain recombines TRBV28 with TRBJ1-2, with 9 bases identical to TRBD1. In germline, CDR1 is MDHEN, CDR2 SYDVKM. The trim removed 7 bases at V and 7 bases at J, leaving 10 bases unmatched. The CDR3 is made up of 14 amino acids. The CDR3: CASISGTGMGGYTF. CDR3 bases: TGTGCCAGCATCTCCGGGACAGGGATGGGTGGCTACACCTTC.

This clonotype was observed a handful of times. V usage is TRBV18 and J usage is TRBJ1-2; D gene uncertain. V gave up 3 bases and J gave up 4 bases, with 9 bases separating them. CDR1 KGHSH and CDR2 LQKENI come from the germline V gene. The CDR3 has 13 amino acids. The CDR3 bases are TGTGCCAGCTCACCGTTCAAATCCTATGGCTACACCTTC. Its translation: CASSPFKSYGYTF.

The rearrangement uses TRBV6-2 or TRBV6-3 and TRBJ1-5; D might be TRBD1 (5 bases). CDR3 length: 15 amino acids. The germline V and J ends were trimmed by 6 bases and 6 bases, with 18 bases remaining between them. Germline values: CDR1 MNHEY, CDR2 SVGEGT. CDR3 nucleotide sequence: TGTGCCAGCAGCGATCCATCAGGGCTCAGTCAGCCCCAGCATTTT. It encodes CASSDPSGLSQPQHF.

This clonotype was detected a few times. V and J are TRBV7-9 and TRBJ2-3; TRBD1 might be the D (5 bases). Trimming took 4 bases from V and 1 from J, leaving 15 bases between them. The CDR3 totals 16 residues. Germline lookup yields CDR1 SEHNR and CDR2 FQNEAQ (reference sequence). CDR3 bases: TGTGCCAGCAGCTCCGCCAGGGCGGTCCGCACAGATACGCAGTATTTT. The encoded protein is CASSSARAVRTDTQYF.

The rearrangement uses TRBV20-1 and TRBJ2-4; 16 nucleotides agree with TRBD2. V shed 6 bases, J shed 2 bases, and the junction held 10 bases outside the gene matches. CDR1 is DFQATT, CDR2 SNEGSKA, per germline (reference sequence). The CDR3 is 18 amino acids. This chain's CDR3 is CSAPPGLAGGRTKNIQYF. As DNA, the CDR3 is TGCAGTGCCCCGCCGGGACTAGCGGGGGGGAGAACCAAAAACATTCAGTACTTC.

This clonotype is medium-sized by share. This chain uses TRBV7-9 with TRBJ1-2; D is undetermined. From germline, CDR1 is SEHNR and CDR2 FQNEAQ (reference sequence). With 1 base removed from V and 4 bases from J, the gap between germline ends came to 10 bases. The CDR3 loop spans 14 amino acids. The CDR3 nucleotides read TGTGCCAGCAGCTTAGGTCCACGGCCCTATGGCTACACCTTC. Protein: CASSLGPRPYGYTF.